This is a list of T cell receptor beta chains from one sample in a study of cytomegalovirus exposure and HLA in healthy donors. Only in-frame clones appear in the TCRdb table, and some are missing; sequencing was by immunoSEQ multiplex PCR. Among fewer than 200,000 clones listed, roughly 81% were seen once. Sequencing was performed on PBMCs. The receptors originated from a woman aged 50 to 65 in good health and CMV-seronegative. Each CDR3 is given without its conserved first and last residue.

J: TRBJ1-1
V: TRBV7-2
CDR3: TSSLDRNTEAF

J: TRBJ1-3
V: TRBV9
CDR3: ASSVGGVAGNTIY

J: TRBJ2-3
V: TRBV19
CDR3: ASSVRGTGSTDTQY

J: TRBJ2-5
V: TRBV2
CDR3: ASSEMLVFQETQY

J: TRBJ1-5
V: TRBV7-2
CDR3: ASSRSPGGNQPQH

J: TRBJ1-6
V: TRBV5-4
CDR3: ASSEDSPSPLH

J: TRBJ2-2
V: TRBV9
CDR3: ASSLTADPTGELF

J: TRBJ1-1
V: TRBV5-8
CDR3: ASSLRVGRNTEAF

J: TRBJ2-1
V: TRBV9
CDR3: ASSAQGTGGYNEQF

J: TRBJ2-1
V: TRBV11-3
CDR3: ASSLEAGEGTEQF

J: TRBJ2-3
V: TRBV4-3
CDR3: ASSPLGASTDTQY